A selection of T cell receptor beta chains follows, all from one sample in a study of blood T cells in healthy people across ages. TCRdb redid the calling of the 5' RACE reads with MiXCR, one entry per CDR3 protein. The sample has hundreds of thousands of distinct CDR3 sequences, about 47% seen once. Material for sequencing was blood. The receptor source for this set is a man older than 75 in good health. Both conserved end residues are part of each CDR3. Fields, in order: J gene, clone size, V gene, D gene, CDR3 DNA, CDR3 protein. The D gene is left open where the match is weak. Size is omitted from some rows. Given values are once, few, many or a class for expanded clones.

TRBJ2-1 | . | TRBV6-5 | TRBD2 | TGTGCCTCCCGGACTAGCGGGAGTAACAATGAGCAGTTCTTC | CASRTSGSNNEQFF
TRBJ1-2 | . | TRBV10-3 | TRBD1 | TGTGCCATCAGTGGACAGGGTGAAGGCTACACCTTC | CAISGQGEGYTF
TRBJ2-1 | . | TRBV18 | . | TGTGCCAGCTCACCACTCGGACTGGGGGGCAATGAGCAGTTCTTC | CASSPLGLGGNEQFF
TRBJ2-3 | few | TRBV20-1 | . | TGCAGTGCCCGGACAGGCACAGATACGCAGTATTTT | CSARTGTDTQYF
TRBJ2-1 | few | TRBV2 | TRBD2 | TGTGCCAGCAGCCGGGGACTAGCTGGCATCAGTGAGCAGTTCTTC | CASSRGLAGISEQFF
TRBJ2-7 | . | TRBV20-1 | . | TGCAGTGCTAGAGGCCCAGGGGCTCCCGAGGAGGAGCAGTACTTC | CSARGPGAPEEEQYF
TRBJ1-1 | . | TRBV20-1 | . | TGCAGTGCCTGGAGACGAGGGGACTACAATTTGAACACTGAAGCTTTCTTT | CSAWRRGDYNLNTEAFF
TRBJ2-5 | . | TRBV10-3 | . | TGTGCCATCCTGGACACCTTGGGAGAGACCCAGTACTTC | CAILDTLGETQYF
TRBJ1-5 | . | TRBV27 | . | TGTGCCAGCAGTTTCGTCAATCAGCCCCAGCATTTT | CASSFVNQPQHF
TRBJ2-5 | many | TRBV29-1 | . | TGCAGCGCTGCCGGACGACACCAGTACTTC | CSAAGRHQYF
TRBJ1-5 | . | TRBV5-1 | TRBD1 | TGCGCCAGCAGCGGAGGGACAGGGCTGGATCAGCCCCAGCATTTT | CASSGGTGLDQPQHF
TRBJ2-1 | few | TRBV7-3 | TRBD1 | TGTGCCAGCAGTAGGGGGCCGGACATAACCTACAATGAGCAGTTCTTC | CASSRGPDITYNEQFF
TRBJ1-1 | many | TRBV29-1 | TRBD1 | TGCAGCGGGGCTCACAGGGGACAGGGCACTGAAGCTTTCTTT | CSGAHRGQGTEAFF
TRBJ2-5 | few | TRBV7-2 | TRBD2 | TGTGCCAGCAGCGTAAGCGGGACCGAGACCCAGTACTTC | CASSVSGTETQYF
TRBJ1-2 | . | TRBV7-2 | . | TGTGCCAGCAGCTTAGTCGTTAATTCGGGGAACTATGGCTACACCTTC | CASSLVVNSGNYGYTF
TRBJ2-1 | . | TRBV20-1 | TRBD2 | TGCAGTGCTCAGCCCGGACTAGCGGGAAGTTCGTTCGATGAGCAGTTCTTC | CSAQPGLAGSSFDEQFF
TRBJ2-7 | . | TRBV6-2/TRBV6-3 | . | TGTGCCAGCAGTATGACAGCTACCTACGAGCAGTACTTC | CASSMTATYEQYF
TRBJ2-3 | . | TRBV2 | . | TGTGCCAGCAGCCCTAGGGGGGATGGCACAGATACGCAGTATTTT | CASSPRGDGTDTQYF
TRBJ2-5 | . | TRBV5-1 | . | TGCGCCAGCAGCTTGGAACTAGGGAACCGGGGGGAGACCCAGTACTTC | CASSLELGNRGETQYF
TRBJ2-4 | many | TRBV12-3/TRBV12-4 | . | TGTGCCAGCAGCTTAGTTCGCGAAGGGGAGCAGTACTTC | CASSLVREGEQYF
TRBJ2-7 | few | TRBV3-1 | . | TGTGCCAGCCAGACAGGAAGCTCCTACGAGCAGTACTTC | CASQTGSSYEQYF
TRBJ2-7 | few | TRBV19 | . | TGTGCCACCGTCCGGACAGGGACTAAACTCCCCTACGAGCAGTACTTC | CATVRTGTKLPYEQYF
TRBJ2-6 | . | TRBV6-1 | . | TGTGCCAGCAGCGTAACAACGGCCTCTGGGGCCAACGTCCTGACTTTC | CASSVTTASGANVLTF
TRBJ1-4 | many | TRBV7-9 | . | TGTGCCAGCAGCGGGAAGGAGATAGGACTGTTTTTT | CASSGKEIGLFF
TRBJ2-1 | once | TRBV6-1 | . | TGTGCCAGCAGGGTCCAGGTTGAGCAGTTCTTC | CASRVQVEQFF
TRBJ1-2 | few | TRBV12-3/TRBV12-4 | TRBD1 | TGTGCCAGCGGGGGACAGGGGATCTATGGCTACACCTTC | CASGGQGIYGYTF
TRBJ2-4 | . | TRBV7-9 | . | TGTGCCAGCAGCTTCATACCGGGACTCGATTACTTC | CASSFIPGLDYF
TRBJ2-1 | few | TRBV7-2 | . | TGTGCCAGCAAAGGGGGGACAGCGTCGGATGAGCAGTTCTTC | CASKGGTASDEQFF
TRBJ2-7 | few | TRBV6-5 | . | TGTGCCAGCAGTTACGGAGGAATGCGTAACGAGCAGTACTTC | CASSYGGMRNEQYF
TRBJ1-2 | few | TRBV6-2/TRBV6-3 | TRBD1 | TGTGCCAGCAGGAAGACAGGGGATCGGAACTATGGCTACACCTTC | CASRKTGDRNYGYTF
TRBJ1-5 | . | TRBV10-3 | TRBD1 | TGTGCCATCAGTGGGACAGGGGAGGAGACCCAGCATTTT | CAISGTGEETQHF
TRBJ1-1 | . | TRBV10-3 | . | TGTGCCATCAGTCAAACGGGTGGGAGCACTGAAGCTTTCTTT | CAISQTGGSTEAFF
TRBJ2-1 | . | TRBV19 | . | TGTGCCAGTAGTATAGATCGGTGGACCAACAATGAGCAGTTCTTC | CASSIDRWTNNEQFF
TRBJ2-3 | many | TRBV20-1 | TRBD2 | TGCAGTGCTAGAGATGCGGGAGAGTATGGCACAGATACGCAGTATTTT | CSARDAGEYGTDTQYF
TRBJ2-1 | . | TRBV7-2 | TRBD1 | TGTGCCAGCAGCTTAGTGGCGCTACAGGGGAATGAGCAGTTCTTC | CASSLVALQGNEQFF
TRBJ1-4 | . | TRBV7-9 | TRBD1 | TGTGCCAGCAGCTCGCCCGACAGGGGAGCTAATGAAAAACTGTTTTTT | CASSSPDRGANEKLFF
TRBJ2-5 | . | TRBV9 | TRBD2 | TGTGCCAGCAGCGTAGCTCCAGCGGGGGGGGGCCAAGAGACCCAGTACTTC | CASSVAPAGGGQETQYF
TRBJ2-3 | few | TRBV5-1 | TRBD2 | TGCGCCAGCAGCCCCGAGACTAGCGGGTTCTCAGATACGCAGTATTTT | CASSPETSGFSDTQYF
TRBJ2-1 | . | TRBV20-1 | TRBD2 | TGCAGTGCTAGTCGTAAAAGCGGGAGATTTGGCAGCTCCTACAATGAGCAGTTCTTC | CSASRKSGRFGSSYNEQFF
TRBJ2-2 | many | TRBV6-2/TRBV6-3 | . | TGTGCCAGCAGTTACTACTCCACCGGGGAGCTGTTTTTT | CASSYYSTGELFF
TRBJ2-5 | . | TRBV6-1 | TRBD1 | TGTGCCAGCACTCCCGGGACAGGGGTCCAAGAGACCCAGTACTTC | CASTPGTGVQETQYF
TRBJ2-7 | . | TRBV5-1 | TRBD2 | TGCGCCAGCAGCTTGGAGACTAGCGGGAGAGGTACCTACGAGCAGTACTTC | CASSLETSGRGTYEQYF